This T cell receptor beta chain was recorded in a study of blood T cells in healthy people across ages. Study conclusions and caveats: Researchers deemed the diversity estimates from one million T cells underestimates.

This clonotype has ten or more counts. Its antigen is not known. A second PCR of 7 to 11 cycles used a sample-barcoded 5' primer and a J-beta primer mix. TCRdb fed the 5' RACE reads into MiXCR, producing one record per CDR3 protein. The sample holds about 680,000 distinct CDR3 sequences; 45% to 50% are singletons and the top ten take 30% to 35%. CDR1 and CDR2 (germline): SGHDT, YYEEEE. The V gene lost 4 bases and the J gene lost 0 bases, with 10 bases spanning the gap. This CDR3 spans 15 amino acids. The sequencing input was blood. The receptor's source is a woman aged 60 to 75 in good health. The chain recombines TRBV5-6 with TRBJ2-2; D gene ambiguous. CDR3 residues: CASSPLQPNTGELFF. The CDR3 DNA follows: TGTGCCAGCAGCCCCTTACAGCCGAACACCGGGGAGCTGTTTTTT.